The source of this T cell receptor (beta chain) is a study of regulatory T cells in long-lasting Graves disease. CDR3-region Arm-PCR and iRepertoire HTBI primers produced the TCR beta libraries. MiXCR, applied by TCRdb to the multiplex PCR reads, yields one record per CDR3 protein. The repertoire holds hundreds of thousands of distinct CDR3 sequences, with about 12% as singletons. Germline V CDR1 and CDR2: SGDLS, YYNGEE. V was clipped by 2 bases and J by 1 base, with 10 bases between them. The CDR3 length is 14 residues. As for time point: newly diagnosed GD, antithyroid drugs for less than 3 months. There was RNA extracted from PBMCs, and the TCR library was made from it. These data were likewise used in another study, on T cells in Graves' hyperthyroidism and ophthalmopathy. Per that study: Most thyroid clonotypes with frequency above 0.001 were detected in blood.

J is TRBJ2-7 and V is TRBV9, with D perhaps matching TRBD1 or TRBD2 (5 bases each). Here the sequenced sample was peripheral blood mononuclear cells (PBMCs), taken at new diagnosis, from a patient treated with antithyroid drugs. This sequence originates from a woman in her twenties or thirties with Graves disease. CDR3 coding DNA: TGTGCCAGCAGCGTCGGGGACGCTTCCTACGAGCAGTACTTC. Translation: CASSVGDASYEQYF.